The 22 T cell receptor beta chains below all came from one sample that was sequenced in a study of T cell responses to AZD1222 COVID-19 vaccine. Libraries were prepared by immunoSEQ multiplex PCR; TCRdb keeps only in-frame clonotypes and omits some of them. The top ten clones hold about 2.7% of a sample with roughly 70,000 clones, roughly 85% of them seen once. The input for sequencing was peripheral blood, taken on day 0 of AZD1222 vaccination. Receptors were obtained from an adult in good health.

The chain combines TRBV29-1 with TRBJ1-2; D is undetermined. Trimming pared 5 bases from V and 2 bases from J, leaving 9 bases between. This CDR3 has 12 amino acids. Germline-derived CDR1 and CDR2 are SQVTM and ANQGSEA. CDR3: CSVLDGNYGYTF. The CDR3, as DNA: TGCAGCGTTCTAGACGGAAACTATGGCTACACCTTC.

DNA of the CDR3: TGTGCCAGCAGTTTGGCCCCGTGGGGGGAGGGCTACACCTTC. Translation: CASSLAPWGEGYTF. The chain is built from TRBV28 and TRBJ1-2; a possible D gene is TRBD1 (5 bases). CDR3 size: 14 residues. The germline gives CDR1 MDHEN, CDR2 SYDVKM. V gave up 3 bases and J gave up 8 bases, with 16 bases separating them.

This clone was observed a single time. The genes are TRBV9 and TRBJ1-4; 8 bases are a match to TRBD1. Germline V gives CDR1 SGDLS, CDR2 YYNGEE. V was clipped by 4 bases and J by 6 bases; unmatched bases: 8. CDR3 length: 15 residues. The CDR3 bases are TGTGCCAGCAGCCCCCGGGCAGGGGGCGATGAAAAACTGTTTTTT. Translating gives CASSPRAGGDEKLFF.

The chain has TRBV6-5 and TRBJ1-1; tentatively, D is TRBD1 (6 bases). Trimming cost V 5 bases and J 8 bases, with 12 bases left between them. There are 12 residues in the CDR3. Germline V CDR1 and CDR2: MNHEY, SVGAGI. CDR3 sequence: CASSIQGREAFF. Here the CDR3 DNA reads TGTGCCAGCAGTATCCAGGGGCGCGAAGCTTTCTTT.

This clone was counted a few times. The chain carries TRBV5-6 and TRBJ2-2; perhaps TRBD1 as D (5 bases). The CDR3 is 15 residues long. Germline-derived CDR1 and CDR2 are SGHDT and YYEEEE. Trimming pared 1 base from V and 3 bases from J, leaving 10 bases between. In DNA form, the CDR3 reads TGTGCCAGCAGCTTGAGTACAGGTTACACCGGGGAGCTGTTTTTT. Translating it yields CASSLSTGYTGELFF.

J is TRBJ1-5 and V is TRBV2, with D possibly matching TRBD1 (5 bases). CDR3 size: 16 residues. The V and J ends lost 3 bases and 2 bases respectively, with 14 bases between them. CDR1 is SNHLY and CDR2 is FYNNEI in the germline V gene. CDR3 region: CASSDPWGGRNQPQHF. DNA of the CDR3: TGTGCCAGCAGTGACCCCTGGGGCGGCCGCAATCAGCCCCAGCATTTT.

The gene calls are TRBV28 and TRBJ1-4; the D is unclear. Germline-derived CDR1 and CDR2 are MDHEN and SYDVKM. The CDR3 covers 12 residues. Trimming pared 5 bases from V and 10 bases from J, leaving 11 bases between. The CDR3 loop reads CASSPPRGKLFF. In DNA, the CDR3 is TGTGCCAGCAGTCCCCCCCGAGGAAAACTGTTTTTT. The whole variable domain, filled in from reference TRBV28 and TRBJ1-4, reads DVKVTQSSRYLVKRTGEKVFLECVQDMDHENMFWYRQDPGLGLRLIYFSYDVKMKEKGDIPEGYSVSREKKERFSLILESASTNQTSMYLCASSPPRGKLFFGSGTQLSVL.

The rearrangement uses TRBV29-1 and TRBJ2-7; no clear D gene. V shed 5 bases and J shed 2 bases, with 19 bases lying between them. This CDR3 has 15 residues. Looked up from germline, CDR1 is SQVTM and CDR2 is ANQGSEA. CDR3 protein: CSVTLPAGLTYEQYF. CDR3 DNA: TGCAGCGTTACCCTTCCGGCTGGGTTAACCTACGAGCAGTACTTC.

V usage is TRBV4-1 and J usage is TRBJ2-3; D unclear. Trimming removed 3 bases from V and 3 bases from J, with 16 bases in between. The CDR3 length is 16 residues. Germline CDR1 and CDR2: MGHRA and YSYEKL. The CDR3 region is CASSQLSRVGTDTQYF. The DNA of the CDR3 is TGCGCCAGCAGCCAGCTAAGCCGGGTGGGGACAGATACGCAGTATTTT.

This clone was seen only once. This sequence joins TRBV7-3 and TRBJ2-3; 11 nucleotides line up with TRBD2. The germline V gene has CDR1 SGHTA and CDR2 FQGTGA. After removal of 4 bases from V and 3 bases from J, the junction contained 12 bases not matched to a gene. The CDR3 length is 18 residues. CDR3 nucleotides: TGTGCCAGCAGCTACCAGACTAGCGGGGTGACGGGGACAGATACGCAGTATTTT. This translates into CASSYQTSGVTGTDTQYF.

The V call is TRBV4-2, the J call TRBJ2-7; D is ambiguous. The ends were cut back, 0 bases at V and 7 bases at J, with 16 bases in the middle. Germline CDR1 is LGHNA and CDR2 is YNFKEQ. This CDR3 is built from 15 residues. CDR3 nucleotides: TGTGCCAGCAGCCAAGAAGACAAGGTGGGAAGGGAGCAGTACTTC. Its translation is CASSQEDKVGREQYF.

The chain combines TRBV9 with TRBJ1-2; the D is unclear. The CDR3 covers 15 residues. V was pared by 0 bases and J by 0 bases, with 9 bases between. CDR1 SGDLS and CDR2 YYNGEE come from the germline V gene. The CDR3 loop reads CASSVDVHPNYGYTF. The CDR3 DNA is TGTGCCAGCAGCGTAGACGTTCATCCTAACTATGGCTACACCTTC. Full variable domain (rest looked up from reference TRBV9 and TRBJ1-2): DSGVTQTPKHLITATGQRVTLRCSPRSGDLSVYWYQQSLDQGLQFLIQYYNGEERAKGNILERFSAQQFPDLHSELNLSSLELGDSALYFCASSVDVHPNYGYTFGSGTRLTVV.

The V gene is TRBV27, the J gene TRBJ1-4; D gene unclear. V was clipped by 6 bases and J by 5 bases, with 4 bases between them. The germline gives CDR1 MNHEY, CDR2 SMNVEV (reference sequence). The CDR3 covers 11 residues. The CDR3 reads CASRQNEKLFF. The CDR3 region has the DNA TGTGCCAGCAGGCAGAATGAAAAACTGTTTTTT.

This rearrangement joins TRBV28 to TRBJ1-3; 7 bases line up with TRBD1. The CDR3 is made up of 14 amino acids. The germline CDR1 and CDR2 sequences are MDHEN and SYDVKM. The ends lost 2 bases at V and 6 bases at J; junction bases unmatched: 4. CDR3 nucleotides: TGTGCCAGCAGTTTACAAGGGGGCGTAAACACCATATATTTT. Amino acid sequence: CASSLQGGVNTIYF.

The chain joins TRBV6-6 to TRBJ1-4; D is ambiguous. Germline V gene data show CDR1 as MNHNY and CDR2 as SVGAGI (reference sequence). Trimming stripped 4 bases from V and 6 bases from J, with 3 bases between. The CDR3 extends over 11 amino acids. The CDR3 sequence is CASSLDEKLFF. The CDR3 DNA follows: TGTGCCAGCAGTTTAGATGAAAAACTGTTTTTT.

This chain connects TRBV7-2 to TRBJ1-6; D possibly corresponds to TRBD1 (5 bases). The CDR3 contains 16 residues. V was pared by 4 bases and J by 7 bases, with 17 bases between. Germline-derived CDR1 and CDR2 are SGHTA and FQGNSA. The DNA of the CDR3 is TGTGCCAGCAGCTCCCTCGGGGGAACTGAGAATTCACCCCTCCACTTT. This gives the protein CASSSLGGTENSPLHF.

The gene calls are TRBV9 and TRBJ1-4; TRBD1 matches 7 bases. The V gene end was trimmed by 3 bases and the J gene end by 6 bases; junction bases not matched to a gene: 5. Germline-derived CDR1 and CDR2 are SGDLS and YYNGEE. The length of the CDR3 is 14 residues. CDR3 amino acids: CASSAEGADEKLFF. The CDR3 DNA is TGTGCCAGCAGCGCCGAGGGGGCTGATGAAAAACTGTTTTTT.

This clone was seen a handful of times. The gene calls are TRBV6-6 and TRBJ1-1, with TRBD1 identical over 10 bases. V gave up 2 bases and J gave up 3 bases; unmatched junction bases: 3. Germline CDR1 reads MNHNY; CDR2 reads SVGAGI (reference sequence). This CDR3 is 15 amino acids long. The CDR3 protein is CASSYRGQGDTEAFF. The DNA for the CDR3 is TGTGCCAGCAGTTACCGAGGACAGGGGGACACTGAAGCTTTCTTT.

This clone appeared once. This rearrangement joins TRBV5-6 to TRBJ1-2; a possible D gene is TRBD1 (5 bases). V was pared by 9 bases and J by 5 bases, with 23 bases between. Germline V gene lookup returns CDR1 SGHDT and CDR2 YYEEEE. The CDR3 extends over 15 amino acids. The CDR3 DNA follows: TGTGCCACCCATCCCCAGTCCCGGGACTTTTATGGCTACACCTTC. Amino acids: CATHPQSRDFYGYTF.

The chain links TRBV27 to TRBJ2-5; unclear D gene. The germline V gene encodes CDR1 MNHEY and CDR2 SMNVEV (reference sequence). This CDR3 has 10 amino acids. Trimming pared 7 bases from V and 4 bases from J, leaving 4 bases between. CDR3 nucleotides: TGTGCCAGCAACAGAGAGACCCAGTACTTC. Its translation: CASNRETQYF.

This chain connects TRBV9 to TRBJ2-2; 8 bases match TRBD2. V lost 4 bases and J lost 8; bases outside the gene matches: 7. CDR3 length: 14 residues. Germline V gene data show CDR1 as SGDLS and CDR2 as YYNGEE. CDR3 sequence (DNA): TGTGCCAGCAGCTCCCGACTAGCGTCGGGGGAGCTGTTTTTT. Amino acids: CASSSRLASGELFF.

The chain recombines TRBV12-5 with TRBJ2-1, with a weak D call TRBD2 (6 bases). CDR3 length: 14 amino acids. With 7 bases removed from V and 7 bases from J, the gap between germline ends came to 17 bases. Germline values: CDR1 LGHNT, CDR2 FRNRAP. The CDR3 nucleotides are TGTGCTAGTGTCACGGACGGGAGTTTGAATGAGCAGTTCTTC. Residues: CASVTDGSLNEQFF.